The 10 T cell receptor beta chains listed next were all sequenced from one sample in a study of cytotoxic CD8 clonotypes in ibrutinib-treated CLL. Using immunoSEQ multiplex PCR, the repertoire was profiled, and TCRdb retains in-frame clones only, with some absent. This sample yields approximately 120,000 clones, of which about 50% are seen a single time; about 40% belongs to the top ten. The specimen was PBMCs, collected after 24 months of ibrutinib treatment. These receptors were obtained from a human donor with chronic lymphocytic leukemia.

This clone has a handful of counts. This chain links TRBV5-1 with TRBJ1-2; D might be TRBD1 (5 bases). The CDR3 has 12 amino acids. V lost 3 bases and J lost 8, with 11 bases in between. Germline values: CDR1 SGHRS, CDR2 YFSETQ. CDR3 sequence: CASSSAGDGYTF. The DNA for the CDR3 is TGCGCCAGCAGCTCCGCCGGGGACGGCTACACCTTC.

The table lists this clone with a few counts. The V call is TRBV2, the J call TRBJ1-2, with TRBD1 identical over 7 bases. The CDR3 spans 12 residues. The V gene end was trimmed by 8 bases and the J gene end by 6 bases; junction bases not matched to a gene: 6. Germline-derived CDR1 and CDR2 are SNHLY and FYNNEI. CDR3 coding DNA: TGTGCCAGCCTTGAGGGGGCGAATGGCTACACCTTC. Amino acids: CASLEGANGYTF.

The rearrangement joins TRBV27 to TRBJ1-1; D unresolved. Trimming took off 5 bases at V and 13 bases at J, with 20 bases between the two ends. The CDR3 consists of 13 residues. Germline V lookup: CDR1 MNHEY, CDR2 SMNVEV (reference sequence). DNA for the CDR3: TGTGCCAGCAGTCCCGACCGGGATTCTTCCCATTTCTTT. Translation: CASSPDRDSSHFF.

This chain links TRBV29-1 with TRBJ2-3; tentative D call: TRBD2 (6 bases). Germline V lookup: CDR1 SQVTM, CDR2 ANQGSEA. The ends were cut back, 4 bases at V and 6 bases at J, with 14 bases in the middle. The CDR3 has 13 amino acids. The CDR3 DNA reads TGCAGCGTTGGGGGGGATTGGTTTGATACGCAGTATTTT. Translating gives CSVGGDWFDTQYF.

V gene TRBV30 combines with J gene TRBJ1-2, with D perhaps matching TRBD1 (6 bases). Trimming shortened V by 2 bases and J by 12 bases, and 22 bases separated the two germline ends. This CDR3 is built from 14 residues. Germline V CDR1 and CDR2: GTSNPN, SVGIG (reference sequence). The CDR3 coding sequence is TGTGCCTGGAGTAAACCCGGGACACCCCTAATGGACACCTTC. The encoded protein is CAWSKPGTPLMDTF.

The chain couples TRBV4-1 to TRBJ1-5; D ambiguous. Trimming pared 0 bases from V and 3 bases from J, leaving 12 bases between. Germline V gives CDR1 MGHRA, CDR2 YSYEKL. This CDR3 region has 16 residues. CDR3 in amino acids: CASSQDRASLNQPQHF. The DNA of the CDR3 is TGCGCCAGCAGCCAAGATAGGGCCAGTCTCAATCAGCCCCAGCATTTT.

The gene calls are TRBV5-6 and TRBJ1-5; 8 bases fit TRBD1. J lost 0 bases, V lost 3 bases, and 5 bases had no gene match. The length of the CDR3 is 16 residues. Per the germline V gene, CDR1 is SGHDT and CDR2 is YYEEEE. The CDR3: CASSSGQGYSNQPQHF. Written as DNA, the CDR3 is TGTGCCAGCAGCTCCGGACAGGGTTATAGCAATCAGCCCCAGCATTTT.

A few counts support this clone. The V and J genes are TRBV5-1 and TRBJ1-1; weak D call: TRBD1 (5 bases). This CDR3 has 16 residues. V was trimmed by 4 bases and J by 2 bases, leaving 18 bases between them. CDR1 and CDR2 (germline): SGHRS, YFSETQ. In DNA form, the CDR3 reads TGCGCCAGCAGCCCCCACGGGGGAGCTCTCAACACTGAAGCTTTCTTT. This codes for CASSPHGGALNTEAFF.

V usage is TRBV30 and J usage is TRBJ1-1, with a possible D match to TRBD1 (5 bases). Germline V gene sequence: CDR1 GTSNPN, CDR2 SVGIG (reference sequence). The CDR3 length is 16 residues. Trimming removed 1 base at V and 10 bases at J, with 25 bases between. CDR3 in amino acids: CAWSAPYRQFPGGAFF. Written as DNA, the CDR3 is TGTGCCTGGAGTGCCCCCTATCGACAGTTCCCCGGCGGAGCTTTCTTT.

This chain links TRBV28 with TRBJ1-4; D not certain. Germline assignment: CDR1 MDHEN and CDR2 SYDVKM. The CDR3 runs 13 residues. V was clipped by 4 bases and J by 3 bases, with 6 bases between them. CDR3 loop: CASSSGSNEKLFF. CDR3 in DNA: TGTGCCAGCAGTTCTGGGTCTAATGAAAAACTGTTTTTT.